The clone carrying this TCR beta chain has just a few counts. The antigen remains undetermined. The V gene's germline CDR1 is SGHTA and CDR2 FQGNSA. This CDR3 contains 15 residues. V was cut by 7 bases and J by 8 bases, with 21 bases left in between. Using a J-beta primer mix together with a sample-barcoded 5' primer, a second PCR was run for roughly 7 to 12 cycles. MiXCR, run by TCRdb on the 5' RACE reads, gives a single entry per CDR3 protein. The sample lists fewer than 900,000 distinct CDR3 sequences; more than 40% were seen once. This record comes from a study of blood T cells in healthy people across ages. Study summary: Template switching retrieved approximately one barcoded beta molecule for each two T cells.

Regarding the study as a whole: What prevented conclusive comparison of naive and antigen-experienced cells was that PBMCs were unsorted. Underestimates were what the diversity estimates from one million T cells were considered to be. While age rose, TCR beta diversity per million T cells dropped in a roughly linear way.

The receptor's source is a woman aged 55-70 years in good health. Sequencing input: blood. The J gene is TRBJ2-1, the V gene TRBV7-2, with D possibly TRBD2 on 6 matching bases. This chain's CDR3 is CASNLGLTETYEQFF. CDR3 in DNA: TGTGCCAGCAATTTGGGACTTACTGAAACTTATGAGCAGTTCTTC.